Each of the 15 T cell receptor beta chains below was sequenced from the same sample in a study of blood T cells in healthy people across ages. Through a sample-barcoded 5' primer and a J-beta primer mix, a second PCR was run for 7 to 11 cycles. From the 5' RACE reads, TCRdb called clonotypes with MiXCR, one entry per CDR3 protein. This table has 1.5 million to 2 million distinct CDR3 sequences, roughly 32% appearing once. Material for sequencing was blood. These receptors originate from a woman aged 25 to 39 in good health.

J is TRBJ2-7 and V is TRBV20-1; unclear D gene. There are 14 residues in the CDR3. Germline-derived CDR1 and CDR2 are DFQATT and SNEGSKA (reference sequence). V shed 3 bases and J shed 5 bases, with 17 bases lying between them. The CDR3 DNA follows: TGCAGTGCTAGGGTGGCAGGAGTACAACACGAGCAGTACTTC. Translating it yields CSARVAGVQHEQYF.

This chain connects TRBV12-3 or TRBV12-4 to TRBJ2-7; D may be TRBD2 (5 bases). Trimming took 4 bases from V and 5 from J, leaving 18 bases between them. The CDR3 has 15 amino acids. The CDR3 DNA reads as TGTGCCAGCAGTTCCAGTTACAGCGGCGCTAACGAGCAGTACTTC. Translating it yields CASSSSYSGANEQYF.

This chain joins TRBV7-9 and TRBJ2-6; D remains unclear. The CDR3 loop spans 18 amino acids. Germline loops: CDR1 SEHNR, CDR2 FQNEAQ (reference sequence). Trimming removed 1 base at V and 1 base at J, with 14 bases between. The CDR3 region is CASSLDARNPSGANVLTF. The DNA of the CDR3 is TGTGCCAGCAGCTTAGATGCCAGGAATCCATCTGGGGCCAACGTCCTGACTTTC. The whole variable domain, remainder taken from reference TRBV7-9 and TRBJ2-6, is DTGVSQNPRHKITKRGQNVTFRCDPISEHNRLYWYRQTLGQGPEFLTYFQNEAQLEKSRLLSDRFSAERPKGSFSTLEIQRTEQGDSAMYLCASSLDARNPSGANVLTFGAGSRLTVL.

In its sample, this clonotype was seen a few times. The CDR3 region is CASCAGRKETQYF. DNA for the CDR3: TGTGCCAGCTGCGCTGGACGGAAAGAGACCCAGTACTTC. The chain joins TRBV11-2 to TRBJ2-5; D is uncertain. The CDR3 is 13 residues long. V lost 8 bases and J lost 3, with 13 bases in between. Per the germline V gene, CDR1 is SGHAT and CDR2 is FQNNGV.

As for this clonotype: A read error may produce the germline difference seen at one junction end. CDR3: CTSSRTSGYQETQYF. CDR3 bases: TGTACCAGCAGTAGGACTAGCGGATACCAAGAGACCCAGTACTTC. This sequence joins TRBV12-3 or TRBV12-4 and TRBJ2-5; 10 bases are a match to TRBD2. The CDR3 has 15 amino acids.

This sequence joins TRBV20-1 and TRBJ1-1; D is possibly TRBD1 (5 bases). V was clipped by 5 bases and J by 5 bases, with 15 bases between them. CDR3 length equals 13 residues. CDR1 and CDR2 (germline): DFQATT, SNEGSKA (reference sequence). The CDR3 coding sequence is TGCAGTGCTCCCGGAGCGGGGCGGACTGAAGCTTTCTTT. It is translated as CSAPGAGRTEAFF.

V usage is TRBV6-1 and J usage is TRBJ1-5; D is unresolved. V lost 7 bases to trimming and J lost 2 bases, with 12 bases between them. The CDR3 length is 14 residues. Germline CDR1 reads MNHNS; CDR2 reads SASEGT. CDR3 protein: CASKPDLGNQPQHF. CDR3 nucleotide sequence: TGTGCCAGCAAACCCGACTTAGGCAATCAGCCCCAGCATTTT.

The chain joins TRBV4-2 to TRBJ2-1; tentatively, D is TRBD1 or TRBD2 (6 bases each). Germline-derived CDR1 and CDR2 are LGHNA and YNFKEQ. With 1 base removed from V and 4 bases from J, the gap between germline ends came to 14 bases. The CDR3 sequence is 16 residues long. The CDR3 loop is CASSQVRGRLYNEQFF. The DNA for the CDR3 is TGTGCCAGCAGCCAAGTACGGGGGCGGTTATACAATGAGCAGTTCTTC.

V usage is TRBV20-1 and J usage is TRBJ2-1; D unclear. The CDR3 is 13 amino acids. V lost 6 bases and J 4 bases, leaving 13 bases between the germline ends. Germline V CDR1 and CDR2: DFQATT, SNEGSKA (reference sequence). This chain's CDR3 is CSARRPQYNEQFF. CDR3 coding DNA: TGCAGTGCGAGACGTCCCCAGTACAATGAGCAGTTCTTC.

A remark on this clonotype: Just one base apart from a much larger clone, this may be a read error. The chain carries TRBV5-1 and TRBJ2-5, with 8 nucleotides matching TRBD2. The J call is doubtful: the DNA matches TRBJ2-7 better. The germline CDR1 and CDR2 sequences are SGHRS and YFSETQ. The CDR3 is made up of 14 amino acids. CDR3 sequence reads: CASSSGLETYEQYF. CDR3 nucleotides: TGCGCCAGCAGCTCGGGACTAGAAACCTACGAGCAGTACTTC.

The chain is built from TRBV5-6 and TRBJ1-6; D remains ambiguous. Germline V lookup: CDR1 SGHDT, CDR2 YYEEEE. The V gene lost 0 bases and the J gene lost 8 bases, with 9 bases spanning the gap. The CDR3 sequence is 14 residues long. CDR3 loop: CASSLGFRDSPLHF. The CDR3 DNA reads TGTGCCAGCAGCTTGGGTTTTAGGGATTCACCCCTCCACTTT.

The chain combines TRBV5-1 with TRBJ2-3; D remains unclear. V was shortened by 2 bases and J by 2 bases, with 12 bases between the two germline ends. The CDR3 has 15 residues. Looked up from germline, CDR1 is SGHRS and CDR2 is YFSETQ. CDR3 DNA sequence: TGCGCCAGCAGCTTCATTAGCAAGCCCACAGATACGCAGTATTTT. Translating it yields CASSFISKPTDTQYF.

This chain links TRBV11-1 with TRBJ2-7; no reliable D call. V was cut by 7 bases and J by 0 bases, with 10 bases left in between. Germline CDR1 and CDR2: SGHAT and FQDESV (reference sequence). This CDR3 comprises 13 residues. The CDR3 DNA follows: TGTGCCAGCACCTTGGGAAGCTCCTACGAGCAGTACTTC. Translated, it gives CASTLGSSYEQYF.

This clonotype was picked up a small number of times. The rearrangement uses TRBV13 and TRBJ2-7, with 9 bases identical to TRBD1. The CDR3 is 14 amino acids. Germline V CDR1 and CDR2: PRHDT, FYEKMQ (reference sequence). V shed 6 bases, J shed 2 bases, and the junction held 5 bases outside the gene matches. The CDR3 DNA reads as TGTGCCAGCAGGGCCGGGACAGGGCCCTACGAGCAGTACTTC. It codes for CASRAGTGPYEQYF.

In its sample, this clonotype was seen a few times. V gene TRBV10-3 combines with J gene TRBJ2-7, with D possibly matching TRBD1 (7 bases). V was cut by 3 bases and J by 7 bases, with 19 bases left in between. Germline lookup yields CDR1 ENHRY and CDR2 SYGVKD. CDR3 length: 15 amino acids. The CDR3 region has the DNA TGTGCCATCAGTGATTTAGAGGGGCCAGGGGGGGAGCAGTACTTC. The encoded protein is CAISDLEGPGGEQYF.